This TCR beta chain originates from a study of OX40 agonist ivuxolimab in advanced cancers. Turning to the study itself: While on treatment, patients had intravenous ivuxolimab at 0.01 to 10 mg/kg every 2 weeks.

Points from the study as a whole: Partial responders receiving 0.1-3.0 mg/kg showed among the lowest clonal expansion. In CD8+ T cells, expanded clones were on average more numerous than in CD4+.

Concerning this clone: Its antigen is currently unknown.

This table comes from immunoSEQ multiplex PCR, and its TCRdb copy is limited to in-frame clones, with some not included. The sample holds 80,000 to 100,000 clones; around 90% are singletons and the top ten take 0.51%. The investigators sampled blood at baseline, at cycle 4 day 1, and at cycle 7 day 1. Deletions cut 2 bases from V and 5 bases from J, with 19 bases between. Germline V gives CDR1 GTSNPN, CDR2 SVGIG (reference sequence). The CDR3 length is 16 residues. The sequence was obtained from an adult with an advanced solid tumor such as melanoma, head and neck, liver or kidney cancer. The source was CD4+ or CD8+ T cells sorted from blood, collected in a trial of the OX40 agonist ivuxolimab. This rearrangement joins TRBV30 to TRBJ2-1; D assignment may be TRBD1 or TRBD2 (5 bases each). DNA for the CDR3: TGTGCCTGGAGTACCATCGGAAGAGGGGCCGACAATGAGCAGTTCTTC. It is translated as CAWSTIGRGADNEQFF.